Below are 21 T cell receptor beta chains sequenced from a single sample in a study of CD8 T cells in ankylosing spondylitis. TCRdb independently ran MiXCR on the 5' RACE reads; one entry per CDR3 protein. The data contain around 28,000 distinct CDR3 sequences, more than 30% of them singletons. The sample taken for sequencing was synovial fluid, either unsorted or a sorted T cell fraction (not recorded which). The receptors stem from a male donor with ankylosing spondylitis.

Only a few counts were recorded for this clonotype. The chain uses TRBV29-1 and TRBJ2-1; possibly TRBD1 for D (7 bases). CDR3 length: 15 amino acids. V lost 7 bases and J lost 0, with 16 bases in between. Germline CDR1 is SQVTM and CDR2 is ANQGSEA. CDR3 loop: CSAEGALYSYNEQFF. CDR3 DNA: TGCAGCGCGGAGGGGGCCCTCTACTCCTACAATGAGCAGTTCTTC.

This clonotype was seen only once. The J gene is TRBJ1-5, the V gene TRBV12-3 or TRBV12-4; maybe TRBD1 (5 bases). V was clipped by 5 bases and J by 3 bases, with 17 bases between them. This CDR3 is built from 16 residues. The CDR3 nucleotides are TGTGCCAGCAGTCCTCGGACATTTGTTAACAATCAGCCCCAGCATTTT. This translates into CASSPRTFVNNQPQHF.

The chain joins TRBV7-8 to TRBJ1-1; 7 bases fit TRBD1. The CDR3 runs 16 residues. Trimming cost V 3 bases and J 0 bases; bases outside gene matches: 7. Germline CDR1 is SGHVS and CDR2 is FQNEAQ. This CDR3 reads CASSFPPQGMNTEAFF. CDR3 DNA sequence: TGTGCCAGCAGCTTTCCCCCACAGGGGATGAACACTGAAGCTTTCTTT.

This CDR3 is CATSRDPGLALFEVNYNEQFF. DNA of the CDR3: TGTGCCACCAGCAGAGATCCGGGACTAGCTCTATTTGAGGTAAACTACAATGAGCAGTTCTTC. The chain recombines TRBV15 with TRBJ2-1, with 9 bases matching TRBD2. The CDR3 runs 21 residues. V lost 0 bases and J lost 3; bases outside the gene matches: 18. The V gene's germline CDR1 is LNHNV and CDR2 YYDKDF (reference sequence).

The V and J genes are TRBV27 and TRBJ2-5; maybe TRBD1 (5 bases). Trimming stripped 2 bases from V and 5 bases from J, with 9 bases between. The CDR3 totals 13 residues. Germline V gene data show CDR1 as MNHEY and CDR2 as SMNVEV (reference sequence). This CDR3 reads CASSLNRLETQYF. As DNA, the CDR3 is TGTGCCAGCAGTTTAAACAGGTTGGAGACCCAGTACTTC.

This clonotype was counted only a few times. The rearrangement uses TRBV5-1 and TRBJ1-1; D is ambiguous. This CDR3 comprises 11 residues. Germline V gives CDR1 SGHRS, CDR2 YFSETQ. V was pared by 0 bases and J by 6 bases, with 3 bases between. CDR3 residues: CASSLDSEAFF. CDR3 in DNA: TGCGCCAGCAGCTTGGATTCTGAAGCTTTCTTT.

The chain uses TRBV2 and TRBJ2-7, with TRBD2 matching 16 bases. This CDR3 contains 17 residues. J lost 7 bases, V lost 0 bases, and 6 bases had no gene match. CDR1 and CDR2 from the germline V gene are SNHLY and FYNNEI. This CDR3 reads CASSEAGLAGGPGEQYV. CDR3 DNA sequence: TGTGCCAGCAGTGAAGCGGGACTAGCGGGAGGGCCGGGAGAGCAGTACGTC.

The rearrangement links TRBV7-9 to TRBJ2-4; D might be TRBD2 (6 bases). Germline CDR1 and CDR2: SEHNR and FQNEAQ (reference sequence). The CDR3 loop spans 13 amino acids. V was cut by 5 bases and J by 5 bases, with 10 bases left in between. For the CDR3, the DNA is TGTGCCAGCAGCCCACCGGGAGAAAACATTCAGTACTTC. Residues: CASSPPGENIQYF.

The chain carries TRBV2 and TRBJ2-1, with 9 bases aligning to TRBD1. Trimming took 6 bases from V and 2 from J; bases not matched to a gene: 5. Germline V CDR1 and CDR2: SNHLY, FYNNEI. The CDR3 runs to 15 residues. The CDR3 sequence: CASRPGTGTYNEQFF. CDR3 bases: TGTGCCAGCAGACCCGGGACAGGGACCTACAATGAGCAGTTCTTC.

This clonotype was counted at least ten times. The J gene is TRBJ1-6, the V gene TRBV12-3 or TRBV12-4; D gene ambiguous. CDR3 size: 15 residues. V was pared by 0 bases and J by 8 bases, with 11 bases between. The CDR3 DNA reads TGTGCCAGCAGTTTAGCCGGAGGTACCCATTCACCCCTCCACTTT. Amino acid sequence: CASSLAGGTHSPLHF.

The chain has TRBV27 and TRBJ2-2; TRBD2 agrees at 15 bases. The CDR3 is 15 amino acids. Germline CDR1 is MNHEY and CDR2 is SMNVEV (reference sequence). V lost 4 bases and J lost 8; bases outside the gene matches: 2. The CDR3 is CASSWTSGRVGELFF. As DNA, the CDR3 is TGTGCCAGCAGTTGGACTAGCGGGAGGGTTGGGGAGCTGTTTTTT.

This chain joins TRBV20-1 and TRBJ2-7, with 8 bases fitting TRBD2. This CDR3 region has 14 residues. Germline CDR1 is DFQATT and CDR2 is SNEGSKA (reference sequence). Trimming cost V 3 bases and J 3 bases; bases outside gene matches: 7. The CDR3 DNA reads as TGCAGTGCTAGCATAGCGGGACTTTACTACGAGCAGTACTTC. Protein: CSASIAGLYYEQYF.

The chain is built from TRBV28 and TRBJ2-7; TRBD1 might be the D (5 bases). Per germline, CDR1 MDHEN and CDR2 SYDVKM. Trimming removed 5 bases from V and 2 bases from J, with 10 bases in between. The CDR3 sequence is 13 residues long. For the CDR3, the DNA is TGTGCCAGCAGTGGGGCCGGTACCTACGAGCAGTACGTC. Its protein is CASSGAGTYEQYV.

This clonotype showed up just a few times. The V and J genes are TRBV20-1 and TRBJ2-2; D is perhaps TRBD1 (6 bases). Trimming pared 3 bases from V and 5 bases from J, leaving 19 bases between. In germline, CDR1 is DFQATT, CDR2 SNEGSKA (reference sequence). The CDR3 consists of 16 residues. The CDR3 bases are TGCAGTGCTAGTTGGACAGAGAGGGGAGAGACCGGGGAGCTGTTTTTT. Its protein is CSASWTERGETGELFF.

This clonotype has more than one count but fewer than ten. This rearrangement joins TRBV20-1 to TRBJ2-7; TRBD2 aligns across 10 bases. Germline V lookup: CDR1 DFQATT, CDR2 SNEGSKA (reference sequence). The CDR3 totals 16 residues. The V gene end was trimmed by 4 bases and the J gene end by 2 bases; junction bases not matched to a gene: 11. CDR3 amino acids: CSANPLSSGSTYEQYF. The CDR3 nucleotides are TGCAGTGCTAACCCTCTGTCTAGCGGGAGCACCTACGAGCAGTACTTC.

This clonotype was seen a single time. The chain uses TRBV5-1 and TRBJ2-3; the D is unclear. The CDR3 consists of 14 residues. The V and J ends lost 4 bases and 1 base respectively, with 10 bases between them. CDR1 and CDR2 from the germline V gene are SGHRS and YFSETQ. The CDR3 DNA reads TGCGCCAGCAGCCTGTTTCAGGGCACAGATACGCAGTATTTT. This sequence encodes CASSLFQGTDTQYF.

V gene TRBV3-1 combines with J gene TRBJ2-5; D not certain. CDR3 length: 16 amino acids. Germline values: CDR1 LGHDT, CDR2 YNNKEL (reference sequence). With 1 base removed from V and 1 base from J, the gap between germline ends came to 13 bases. Here the CDR3 reads CASSQAEGFPQETQYF. Here the CDR3 DNA reads TGTGCCAGCAGCCAAGCCGAAGGGTTTCCCCAAGAGACCCAGTACTTC.

The rearrangement uses TRBV11-2 and TRBJ1-6; 9 bases map to TRBD1. The germline gives CDR1 SGHAT, CDR2 FQNNGV. Trimming removed 5 bases from V and 10 bases from J; junction bases left unmatched: 9. CDR3 length: 15 amino acids. DNA of the CDR3: TGTGCCAGCAGCACCACAGGGGGCAGTGAGTCACCCCTCCACTTT. This gives the protein CASSTTGGSESPLHF.

This clonotype is labeled medium-sized. The chain uses TRBV27 and TRBJ2-1, with 9 bases that match TRBD1. V was clipped by 2 bases and J by 2 bases; unmatched bases: 13. The V gene's germline CDR1 is MNHEY and CDR2 SMNVEV (reference sequence). The CDR3 is 19 amino acids. This CDR3 reads CASSLMGTGSISPYNEQFF. The DNA for the CDR3 is TGTGCCAGCAGTTTAATGGGGACAGGGTCTATTAGTCCCTACAATGAGCAGTTCTTC.

V gene TRBV4-1 combines with J gene TRBJ2-1; 7 bases line up with TRBD2. The CDR3 loop spans 16 amino acids. CDR1 is MGHRA, CDR2 YSYEKL, per germline. J lost 4 bases, V lost 0 bases, and 6 bases had no gene match. CDR3 nucleotides: TGCGCCAGCAGCCAAGATCTAACTAGCGCTTACAATGAGCAGTTCTTC. Protein product: CASSQDLTSAYNEQFF.

This clonotype has more than one count but fewer than ten. The V call is TRBV30, the J call TRBJ2-1, with TRBD2 matching over 7 bases. The CDR3 sequence is 13 residues long. Germline assignment: CDR1 GTSNPN and CDR2 SVGIG (reference sequence). V lost 2 bases to trimming and J lost 5 bases; unmatched junction nucleotides: 3. The CDR3 protein is CAWSSGTNNEQFF. The DNA of the CDR3 is TGTGCCTGGAGTAGCGGGACTAACAATGAGCAGTTCTTC.